What follows are 17 T cell receptor beta chains derived from one specimen sequenced in a study of control samples from healthy donors and cancer patients. Using immunoSEQ multiplex PCR, the repertoire was profiled, and TCRdb retains in-frame clones only, with some absent. The table records around 100,000 clones, around nine tenths of them present only once. The sample was blood. All receptors come from a man aged 25 to 40 in good health.

J is TRBJ2-7 and V is TRBV5-4, with 7 nucleotides matching TRBD1. V was pared by 3 bases and J by 3 bases, with 6 bases of the junction left unmatched. The germline V gene has CDR1 SGHNT and CDR2 YYREEE (reference sequence). The CDR3 has 14 residues. Here the CDR3 reads CASSSTGKGYEQYF. Here the CDR3 DNA reads TGTGCCAGCAGCTCGACAGGGAAGGGCTACGAGCAGTACTTC.

This chain joins TRBV18 and TRBJ2-7; possible D gene TRBD2, 5 bases. The V gene's germline CDR1 is KGHSH and CDR2 LQKENI. The CDR3 is made up of 15 amino acids. Deletions cut 6 bases from V and 1 base from J, with 16 bases between. The DNA for the CDR3 is TGTGCCAGCTCGCCGCCAGCGGACCCTTCCTACGAGCAGTACTTC. This translates into CASSPPADPSYEQYF.

The chain couples TRBV7-2 to TRBJ2-1, with 13 bases aligning to TRBD2. Germline V gene sequence: CDR1 SGHTA, CDR2 FQGNSA. The CDR3 length is 16 residues. V lost 3 bases to trimming and J lost 9 bases; unmatched junction nucleotides: 8. The CDR3 loop is CASSLELAGGTAEQFF. CDR3 coding DNA: TGTGCCAGCAGCTTGGAACTAGCGGGAGGGACGGCTGAGCAGTTCTTC. The full variable domain, with the rest looked up from reference TRBV7-2 and TRBJ2-1, is GAGVSQSPSNKVTEKGKDVELRCDPISGHTALYWYRQSLGQGLEFLIYFQGNSAPDKSGLPSDRFSAERTGGSVSTLTIQRTQQEDSAVYLCASSLELAGGTAEQFFGPGTRLTVL.

This sequence joins TRBV4-2 and TRBJ2-3; 11 nucleotides match TRBD2. With V trimmed by 0 bases and J by 3 bases, 2 bases remained unmatched. The CDR3 sequence is 16 residues long. Germline values: CDR1 LGHNA, CDR2 YNFKEQ. The CDR3 DNA reads TGTGCCAGCAGCCAAGAAGGGACTAGCGGAACAGATACGCAGTATTTT. This translates into CASSQEGTSGTDTQYF.

The rearrangement links TRBV5-6 to TRBJ1-2, with D tentatively TRBD1 (5 bases). The CDR3 totals 15 residues. Trimming stripped 4 bases from V and 6 bases from J, with 19 bases between. The V gene's germline CDR1 is SGHDT and CDR2 YYEEEE. The CDR3, as DNA: TGTGCCAGCAGCCCCCGGTTGCAGGGTATTCATGGCTACACCTTC. This gives the protein CASSPRLQGIHGYTF.

The V call is TRBV7-9, the J call TRBJ2-2, with TRBD2 matching 9 bases. The CDR3 contains 15 residues. The V segment lost 1 base and the J segment 5 bases; nucleotides outside the gene matches: 2. Germline loops: CDR1 SEHNR, CDR2 FQNEAQ (reference sequence). This chain's CDR3 is CASSLVLAGTGELFF. CDR3 nucleotide sequence: TGTGCCAGCAGCTTAGTCCTAGCGGGAACCGGGGAGCTGTTTTTT.

The chain combines TRBV11-3 with TRBJ2-1; possible D gene TRBD1, 6 bases. V lost 2 bases to trimming and J lost 2 bases, with 16 bases between them. The CDR3 has 17 residues. Germline CDR1 is SGHNT and CDR2 is YENEEA. The CDR3 bases are TGTGCCAGCAGCTTACCAAGAGCAGGGGATCCCTACAATGAGCAGTTCTTC. Amino acids: CASSLPRAGDPYNEQFF.

The V gene is TRBV25-1, the J gene TRBJ2-5; TRBD2 might be the D (5 bases). This CDR3 is 13 amino acids long. Germline V gene data show CDR1 as MGHDK and CDR2 as SYGVNS. V was cut by 4 bases and J by 2 bases, with 8 bases left in between. For the CDR3, the DNA is TGTGCCAGCAGTGGACTAAATCAAGAGACCCAGTACTTC. It yields the protein CASSGLNQETQYF.

This clone was observed once. The chain combines TRBV2 with TRBJ1-3, with 9 bases aligning to TRBD1. The CDR3 is 16 amino acids. V shed 4 bases and J 2 bases; nucleotides not matched to a gene: 6. CDR1 and CDR2 from the germline V gene are SNHLY and FYNNEI. DNA of the CDR3: TGTGCCAGCAGTGCTTCCGGGACAGGGCCTGGAAACACCATATATTTT. It translates to CASSASGTGPGNTIYF.

The rearrangement joins TRBV28 to TRBJ2-7, with 10 bases that match TRBD2. J lost 4 bases, V lost 8 bases, and 8 bases had no gene match. Germline V gene data show CDR1 as MDHEN and CDR2 as SYDVKM. The CDR3 runs to 14 residues. The CDR3 region is CASRLSGRVYEQYF. CDR3 bases: TGTGCCAGCCGACTGAGCGGGAGGGTATACGAGCAGTACTTC.

The rearrangement joins TRBV6-5 to TRBJ1-1, with D perhaps matching TRBD1 (6 bases). Trimming stripped 6 bases from V and 3 bases from J, with 14 bases between. The CDR3 runs 14 residues. CDR1 and CDR2 (germline): MNHEY, SVGAGI. The DNA of the CDR3 is TGTGCCAGCAGACAGGGAGAGAGGGACACTGAAGCTTTCTTT. Encoded protein: CASRQGERDTEAFF.

The gene calls are TRBV29-1 and TRBJ2-3; tentatively, D is TRBD2 (5 bases). In germline, CDR1 is SQVTM, CDR2 ANQGSEA. This CDR3 is built from 12 residues. Deletions cut 6 bases from V and 1 base from J, with 8 bases between. The CDR3 is CSVLSGTDTQYF. The DNA for the CDR3 is TGCAGCGTCCTTAGCGGCACAGATACGCAGTATTTT.

V and J are TRBV2 and TRBJ1-2; no firm D call. Germline V gene sequence: CDR1 SNHLY, CDR2 FYNNEI. The V end lost 3 bases, the J end lost 6 bases, and 14 bases lay between the germline ends. The CDR3 is 14 residues long. The CDR3 protein is CASSEVAGSDGYTF. DNA of the CDR3: TGTGCCAGCAGTGAGGTTGCTGGGTCTGATGGCTACACCTTC.

V is TRBV11-2 and J is TRBJ2-1; no clear D gene. The CDR3 runs 12 residues. V dropped 3 bases and J dropped 6 bases, with 6 bases sitting between them. CDR1 and CDR2 from the germline V gene are SGHAT and FQNNGV. CDR3 protein: CASSFLTNEQFF. The DNA for the CDR3 is TGTGCCAGCAGCTTTTTAACCAATGAGCAGTTCTTC.

The V call is TRBV3-1 (or the pseudogene TRBV3-2), the J call TRBJ1-4, with D unresolved. Germline CDR1 is LGHDT and CDR2 is YNNKEL (reference sequence). The CDR3 is 14 amino acids. Trimming pared 2 bases from V and 4 bases from J, leaving 8 bases between. DNA of the CDR3: TGTGCCAGCAGCCAATGGCAGAGTAATGAAAAACTGTTTTTT. Translation gives CASSQWQSNEKLFF.

The J gene is TRBJ2-7, the V gene TRBV20-1; 8 bases line up with TRBD2. V trimming: 3 bases; J trimming: 3 bases; junction bases outside the gene matches: 4. The CDR3 totals 13 residues. Germline V lookup: CDR1 DFQATT, CDR2 SNEGSKA (reference sequence). The CDR3: CSASTSGIYEQYF. The CDR3 DNA follows: TGCAGTGCTAGTACTAGCGGTATCTACGAGCAGTACTTC.

V is TRBV5-1 and J is TRBJ2-7, with TRBD2 identical over 7 bases. J gave up 3 bases and V 1 base, and 7 bases lay outside the gene matches. Germline V CDR1 and CDR2: SGHRS, YFSETQ. The CDR3 is made up of 15 amino acids. CDR3 sequence reads: CASSLSGGSSYEQYF. In nucleotides, the CDR3 is TGCGCCAGCAGCTTGTCGGGCGGGAGTAGCTACGAGCAGTACTTC.